This TCR beta chain came from a study of OX40 agonist ivuxolimab in advanced cancers. Across the study: The study enrolled dose-escalation patients with hepatocellular carcinoma, melanoma, renal cell or head and neck cancer. Study-wide points: Also showing low normalized T-cell clonal expansion were some of the nonresponders. Compared with others, partial responders at 0.1-3.0 mg/kg displayed clonal expansion among the lowest.

Germline trimming cut 7 bases from V and 5 bases from J; bases unmatched to any gene: 10. The CDR3 has 14 residues. Germline CDR1 is MGHDK and CDR2 is SYGVNS. Sequencing was performed with immunoSEQ multiplex PCR; in TCRdb, only in-frame clones are kept and a portion is missing. This repertoire shows fewer than 20,000 clones, approximately 84% found once; its top ten account for about 72%. This clone was observed a few times. The antigen is undetermined. The material was CD4+ or CD8+ T cells sorted from blood, obtained in a trial of the OX40 agonist ivuxolimab. The J gene is TRBJ2-7, the V gene TRBV25-1, with 8 bases identical to TRBD1. The receptor comes from an adult with an advanced solid tumor such as melanoma, head and neck, liver or kidney cancer. The chain's CDR3 is CASNRQGFGDEQYF. The CDR3 DNA sequence: TGTGCCAGCAACCGACAGGGGTTTGGAGACGAGCAGTACTTC.